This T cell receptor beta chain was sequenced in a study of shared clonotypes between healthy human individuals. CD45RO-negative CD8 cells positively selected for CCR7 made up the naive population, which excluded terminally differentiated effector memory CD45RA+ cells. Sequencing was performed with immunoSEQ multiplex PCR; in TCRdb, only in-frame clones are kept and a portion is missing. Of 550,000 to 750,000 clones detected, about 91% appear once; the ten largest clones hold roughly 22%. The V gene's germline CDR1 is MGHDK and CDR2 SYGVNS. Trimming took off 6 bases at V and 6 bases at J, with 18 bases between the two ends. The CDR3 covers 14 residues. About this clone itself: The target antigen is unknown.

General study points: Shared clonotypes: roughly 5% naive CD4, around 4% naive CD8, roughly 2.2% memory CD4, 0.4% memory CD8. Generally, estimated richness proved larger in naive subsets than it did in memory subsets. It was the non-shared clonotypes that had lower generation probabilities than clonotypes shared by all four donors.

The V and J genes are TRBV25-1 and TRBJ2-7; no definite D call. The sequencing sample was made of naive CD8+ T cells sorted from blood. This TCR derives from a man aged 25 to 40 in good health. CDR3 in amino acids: CASRAWADLGEQYF. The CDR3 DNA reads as TGTGCCAGCAGGGCTTGGGCCGACCTCGGCGAGCAGTACTTC.